One T cell receptor (beta chain) is described in this entry. Its specificity is not known. The data were taken from a study of shared clonotypes between healthy human individuals. Study observations and caveats: With four donors compared, about 5% of naive CD4 clonotypes were shared. Shared clonotypes across all four donors exceeded non-shared ones in generation probability.

The CDR3 runs 13 residues. The germline CDR1 and CDR2 sequences are SGHTA and FQGNSA. V gave up 2 bases and J gave up 5 bases, with 7 bases separating them. The repertoire was sequenced with immunoSEQ multiplex PCR; TCRdb's copy has only in-frame clones and lacks some. The sample holds roughly 2.5 million clones, 90% to 95% seen once. The gene calls are TRBV7-2 and TRBJ2-1; no firm D call. The receptor comes from a man between 18 and 35 years old in good health. Sequenced: naive CD4+ T cells sorted from blood. This sample's subset: CD45RA+ positively selected. Written as DNA, the CDR3 is TGTGCCAGCAGCTTAATGGCGAACAATGAGCAGTTCTTC. Its translation is CASSLMANNEQFF.